One sample yielded the 16 T cell receptor beta chains listed below, sequenced in a study of CD8 T cells in Susac syndrome. About 0.5 to 1 ug RNA was reverse transcribed with random hexamers. In TCRdb, the immunoSEQ multiplex PCR reads were re-called with MiXCR into one record per CDR3 protein. The repertoire consists of 200,000 or so distinct CDR3 sequences, with about 96% occurring once and the leading ten covering 0.085% to 0.095%. Sequenced input: CD4+ T cells from PBMCs. These TCRs come from a human donor with multiple sclerosis.

The chain recombines TRBV4-2 with TRBJ1-2, with D perhaps matching TRBD1 (5 bases). The V gene's germline CDR1 is LGHNA and CDR2 YNFKEQ. The CDR3 totals 15 residues. V was pared by 1 base and J by 5 bases, with 14 bases between. CDR3 nucleotide sequence: TGTGCCAGCAGCCAAGTGATGGACAACCCGTATGGCTACACCTTC. Translation: CASSQVMDNPYGYTF.

V is TRBV24-1 and J is TRBJ2-1, with 8 nucleotides matching TRBD2. Germline-derived CDR1 and CDR2 are KGHDR and SFDVKD. V lost 9 bases and J lost 6; bases outside the gene matches: 6. This CDR3 is 13 amino acids long. The CDR3 DNA is TGTGCCACCGAGGCTAGCGGGTCCAATGAGCAGTTCTTC. Its protein product is CATEASGSNEQFF.

The genes are TRBV7-2 and TRBJ2-3; 8 bases are a match to TRBD1. The V gene's germline CDR1 is SGHTA and CDR2 FQGNSA. This CDR3 is 15 amino acids long. The trim removed 5 bases at V and 4 bases at J, leaving 8 bases unmatched. The CDR3 DNA is TGTGCCAGCAGCCCGGACAGGGTTCGGGCAGATACGCAGTATTTT. Translated: CASSPDRVRADTQYF.

The J gene is TRBJ1-2, the V gene TRBV12-3 or TRBV12-4; no firm D call. CDR3 size: 12 residues. V gave up 3 bases and J gave up 6 bases, with 8 bases separating them. This chain's CDR3 is CASSFSTDGYTF. CDR3 DNA sequence: TGTGCCAGCAGTTTTTCCACTGATGGCTACACCTTC.

The chain recombines TRBV18 with TRBJ2-1; TRBD2 aligns across 12 bases. The germline V gene has CDR1 KGHSH and CDR2 LQKENI. This CDR3 is built from 16 residues. The J segment lost 3 bases and the V segment lost 3 bases, leaving 3 bases of the junction unmatched. CDR3 sequence (DNA): TGTGCCAGCTCACCTCCGGGACTAGCGGGCTACAATGAGCAGTTCTTC. Its protein product is CASSPPGLAGYNEQFF.

The chain combines TRBV5-6 with TRBJ1-6; 8 nucleotides match TRBD1. The germline V gene encodes CDR1 SGHDT and CDR2 YYEEEE. The length of the CDR3 is 15 residues. V shed 4 bases and J 9 bases; nucleotides not matched to a gene: 9. The CDR3 region has the DNA TGTGCCAGCAGCACCCTGGACAGGGCATTTTCACCCCTCCACTTT. It specifies CASSTLDRAFSPLHF.

The chain uses TRBV29-1 and TRBJ1-2; possible D gene TRBD1, 6 bases. CDR3 length equals 13 residues. Trimming took 6 bases from V and 6 from J, leaving 17 bases between them. Germline V lookup: CDR1 SQVTM, CDR2 ANQGSEA. The CDR3 DNA follows: TGCAGCGTGGGGGAGGGGGTAGAGAATGGCTACACCTTC. Translation gives CSVGEGVENGYTF.

V usage is TRBV3-1 and J usage is TRBJ1-1, with a possible D match to TRBD1 (5 bases). Trimming pared 5 bases from V and 3 bases from J, leaving 10 bases between. Germline V gives CDR1 LGHDT, CDR2 YNNKEL (reference sequence). This CDR3 comprises 13 residues. CDR3 DNA: TGTGCCAGCAGCTGGGGCAGGGACACTGAAGCTTTCTTT. Amino acid sequence: CASSWGRDTEAFF.

The J gene is TRBJ2-3, the V gene TRBV3-1; D not resolved. CDR1 LGHDT and CDR2 YNNKEL come from the germline V gene (reference sequence). The V end was cut by 0 bases, the J end by 4 bases, with 2 bases between. The CDR3 runs 12 residues. As DNA, the CDR3 is TGTGCCAGCAGCCAAGATTCAGATACGCAGTATTTT. Protein: CASSQDSDTQYF.

V usage is TRBV5-4 and J usage is TRBJ2-3; 8 bases are shared with TRBD2. Germline-derived CDR1 and CDR2 are SGHNT and YYREEE (reference sequence). J gave up 4 bases and V 0 bases, and 7 bases lay outside the gene matches. The CDR3 extends over 16 amino acids. The CDR3 nucleotides read TGTGCCAGCAGCTTGGCGATGGCGGGGGGCGCAGATACGCAGTATTTT. It yields the protein CASSLAMAGGADTQYF.

This clonotype was observed a single time. CDR3 protein: CSVSGGLSTDTQYF. The DNA of the CDR3 is TGCAGCGTTTCGGGGGGCCTTAGCACAGATACGCAGTATTTT. This sequence joins TRBV29-1 and TRBJ2-3, with D perhaps matching TRBD2 (7 bases). Trimming stripped 5 bases from V and 0 bases from J, with 12 bases between. The CDR3 has 14 residues. CDR1 is SQVTM, CDR2 ANQGSEA, per germline.

In nucleotides, the CDR3 is TGTGCCTGGAGTGTACAGTCAGCCCAAGAGACCCAGTACTTC. Translation: CAWSVQSAQETQYF. The chain combines TRBV30 with TRBJ2-5, with D unresolved. Trimming shortened V by 0 bases and J by 1 base, and 9 bases separated the two germline ends. The CDR3 has 14 residues. Germline V gene sequence: CDR1 GTSNPN, CDR2 SVGIG (reference sequence). Based on the CDR3 plus reference TRBV30 and TRBJ2-5, the full variable domain is SQTIHQWPATLVQPVGSPLSLECTVEGTSNPNLYWYRQAAGRGLQLLFYSVGIGQISSEVPQNLSASRPQDRQFILSSKKLLLSDSGFYLCAWSVQSAQETQYFGPGTRLLVL.

The rearrangement links TRBV18 to TRBJ1-4; D gene uncertain. The CDR3 totals 15 residues. V was clipped by 2 bases and J by 5 bases, with 12 bases between them. From germline, CDR1 is KGHSH and CDR2 LQKENI. This CDR3 is CASSPSHRSNEKLFF. The CDR3 region has the DNA TGTGCCAGCTCACCAAGTCACCGGTCGAATGAAAAACTGTTTTTT.

In this sample, this clonotype turned up once. The rearrangement uses TRBV29-1 and TRBJ1-1; a possible D gene is TRBD1 (5 bases). The CDR3 is 13 amino acids. Trimming pared 3 bases from V and 4 bases from J, leaving 12 bases between. The germline V gene has CDR1 SQVTM and CDR2 ANQGSEA. CDR3 nucleotides: TGCAGCGTTGAGGGCAGGGAGGGCACTGAAGCTTTCTTT. Translating gives CSVEGREGTEAFF.

This clonotype has only one observation. J is TRBJ2-7 and V is TRBV28; the match to TRBD1 covers 8 bases. This CDR3 region has 18 residues. Trimming removed 2 bases from V and 4 bases from J; junction bases left unmatched: 16. Germline V gene sequence: CDR1 MDHEN, CDR2 SYDVKM. The CDR3 sequence is CASSLARGRGPGQYEQYF. The CDR3 nucleotides are TGTGCCAGCAGTTTAGCTAGGGGCAGGGGGCCAGGCCAATACGAGCAGTACTTC. Looking up the rest from reference TRBV28 and TRBJ2-7 gives the full variable domain: DVKVTQSSRYLVKRTGEKVFLECVQDMDHENMFWYRQDPGLGLRLIYFSYDVKMKEKGDIPEGYSVSREKKERFSLILESASTNQTSMYLCASSLARGRGPGQYEQYFGPGTRLTVT.

The chain is built from TRBV5-1 and TRBJ2-1; D is possibly TRBD1 (6 bases). CDR3 length: 14 amino acids. In germline, CDR1 is SGHRS, CDR2 YFSETQ. The V gene lost 2 bases and the J gene lost 7 bases, with 13 bases spanning the gap. The CDR3 region is CASSLMDSKNEQFF. The CDR3 nucleotides are TGCGCCAGCAGCTTAATGGACAGTAAAAATGAGCAGTTCTTC.